The table lists the clone carrying this TCR beta chain with a few counts. As yet, its antigen is unknown. Each CDR3 protein gets one entry after TCRdb re-called the multiplex PCR reads with MiXCR. The repertoire holds 270,000 or so distinct CDR3 sequences, over 30% seen once, with around 1% in the top ten. This specimen comes from a study of breast tumors, draining lymph nodes, adjacent tissues. The study, taken as a whole, reports: Tumor repertoires ranked between lymph nodes and nontumor tissue in diversity, with V and J gene preferences.

Samples came from axillary lymph nodes draining the breast cancer. V was cut by 5 bases and J by 4 bases, with 5 bases left in between. This CDR3 is 12 amino acids long. CDR1 and CDR2 from the germline V gene are MNHEY and SMNVEV (reference sequence). The sequence came from a female donor with breast cancer. Some clones in this sample may be carry-over from other donors' samples. Material for sequencing was axillary lymph node tissue. The rearrangement joins TRBV27 to TRBJ2-2; D is unresolved. CDR3 residues: CASSTITGELFF. The CDR3 DNA is TGTGCCAGCAGTACAATCACCGGGGAGCTGTTTTTT.